This is a list of T cell receptor beta chains from one sample in a study of CD8+ T cells in alopecia areata. Method: immunoSEQ multiplex PCR; TCRdb's copy keeps in-frame clones and lacks some. The sample includes some 170,000 clones, 59% of them seen just once. The input for sequencing was CD4+ T cells sorted from blood, taken at week 0. Source of these receptors: a human donor with alopecia areata. Each CDR3 is given with its conserved first and last residue. Fields, in order: J gene, V gene, D gene, clone size, CDR3 protein, CDR3 DNA. D genes are given only for firm matches. Not every row has a clone size; where given, it reads once, few, many or a size class.

J: TRBJ1-6
V: TRBV7-9
D: NA
size: many
CDR3: CASSLDQGSSPLHF
DNA: TGTGCCAGCAGCTTAGATCAGGGGAGCTCACCCCTCCACTTT

J: TRBJ1-1
V: TRBV29-1
D: NA
size: few
CDR3: CSVEGGPTNTEAFF
DNA: TGCAGCGTTGAAGGAGGCCCGACAAACACTGAAGCTTTCTTT

J: TRBJ2-5
V: TRBV18
D: NA
size: NA
CDR3: CASSPQDRKETQYF
DNA: TGTGCCAGCTCACCACAAGACCGAAAAGAGACCCAGTACTTC

J: TRBJ2-7
V: TRBV6-5
D: NA
size: NA
CDR3: CASMEGPSYEQYF
DNA: TGTGCCAGCATGGAGGGACCTTCCTACGAGCAGTACTTC

J: TRBJ2-1
V: TRBV14
D: NA
size: NA
CDR3: CASSHRVTVRNEQFF
DNA: TGTGCCAGCAGCCACAGGGTAACGGTTCGCAATGAGCAGTTCTTC

J: TRBJ2-4
V: TRBV4-1
D: NA
size: NA
CDR3: CASSQGPGTSKNIQYF
DNA: TGCGCCAGCAGCCAAGGCCCCGGGACCTCCAAAAACATTCAGTACTTC

J: TRBJ1-4
V: TRBV7-2
D: NA
size: NA
CDR3: CASSLDRAGEKLFF
DNA: TGTGCCAGCAGCTTAGACCGGGCAGGAGAAAAACTGTTTTTT

J: TRBJ1-5
V: TRBV2
D: NA
size: NA
CDR3: CASSDGRPGQPQHF
DNA: TGTGCCAGCAGTGACGGTCGACCGGGTCAGCCCCAGCATTTT

J: TRBJ2-6
V: TRBV5-6
D: NA
size: NA
CDR3: CASSPLWGAGGANVLTF
DNA: TGTGCCAGCAGCCCCCTTTGGGGGGCGGGTGGGGCCAACGTCCTGACTTTC

J: TRBJ2-7
V: TRBV4-2
D: NA
size: NA
CDR3: CASSQDLVFHEQYF
DNA: TGTGCCAGCAGCCAAGATCTCGTCTTCCACGAGCAGTACTTC

J: TRBJ2-7
V: TRBV7-2
D: NA
size: NA
CDR3: CASSFLQGSYEQYF
DNA: TGTGCCAGCAGCTTCTTACAGGGCTCCTACGAGCAGTACTTC

J: TRBJ2-4
V: TRBV10-3
D: TRBD1
size: few
CDR3: CAISKGTVNAKNIQYF
DNA: TGTGCCATCAGTAAAGGGACAGTGAACGCCAAAAACATTCAGTACTTC

J: TRBJ1-5
V: TRBV5-1
D: NA
size: NA
CDR3: CASSLGPPAGRQPQHF
DNA: TGCGCCAGCAGCCTAGGGCCTCCGGCCGGCCGTCAGCCCCAGCATTTT

J: TRBJ2-3
V: TRBV5-6
D: NA
size: NA
CDR3: CASSLDGRTDTQYF
DNA: TGTGCCAGCAGCTTGGACGGCAGGACGGATACGCAGTATTTT

J: TRBJ1-5
V: TRBV2
D: NA
size: NA
CDR3: CASSVGGGNQPQHF
DNA: TGTGCCAGCAGTGTCGGAGGGGGCAATCAGCCCCAGCATTTT

J: TRBJ2-4
V: TRBV4-1
D: TRBD2
size: few
CDR3: CASSQGGVTKNIQYF
DNA: TGCGCCAGCAGCCAGGGAGGGGTGACCAAAAACATTCAGTACTTC

J: TRBJ1-5
V: TRBV2
D: NA
size: NA
CDR3: CASRLGGNQPQHF
DNA: TGTGCCAGCAGGTTAGGCGGCAATCAGCCCCAGCATTTT

J: TRBJ2-1
V: TRBV10-3
D: NA
size: many
CDR3: CAISEGQNYNEQFF
DNA: TGTGCCATCAGTGAAGGACAGAACTACAATGAGCAGTTCTTC

J: TRBJ1-1
V: TRBV5-1
D: TRBD1
size: NA
CDR3: CASSPGTGWRTEAFF
DNA: TGCGCCAGCAGCCCAGGGACAGGGTGGAGGACTGAAGCTTTCTTT

J: TRBJ2-5
V: TRBV6-5
D: TRBD2
size: many
CDR3: CASSWTSGGRETQYF
DNA: TGTGCCAGCAGTTGGACTAGCGGGGGTAGGGAGACCCAGTACTTC

J: TRBJ2-3
V: TRBV19
D: NA
size: NA
CDR3: CASSISGPGPTQYF
DNA: TGTGCCAGTAGTATATCGGGGCCAGGCCCTACGCAGTATTTT

J: TRBJ1-2
V: TRBV7-2
D: NA
size: NA
CDR3: CASSLDASNYGYTF
DNA: TGTGCCAGCAGCTTAGATGCCAGTAACTATGGCTACACCTTC

J: TRBJ2-3
V: TRBV10-3
D: TRBD2
size: NA
CDR3: CAISRTSGDTDTQYF
DNA: TGTGCCATCAGCCGGACTAGCGGAGACACAGATACGCAGTATTTT

J: TRBJ1-6
V: TRBV15
D: NA
size: NA
CDR3: CATSTKLSGVAPLHF
DNA: TGTGCCACCAGCACAAAACTATCTGGGGTTGCACCCCTCCACTTT

J: TRBJ2-6
V: TRBV19
D: NA
size: NA
CDR3: CASTGANVLTF
DNA: TGTGCCAGTACTGGGGCCAACGTCCTGACTTTC

J: TRBJ2-7
V: TRBV6-5
D: NA
size: NA
CDR3: CASSPGLPGEQYF
DNA: TGTGCCAGCAGCCCCGGGCTCCCCGGGGAGCAGTACTTC

J: TRBJ2-1
V: TRBV29-1
D: TRBD1
size: NA
CDR3: CSASWDSHNEQFF
DNA: TGCAGCGCCTCGTGGGACAGCCACAATGAGCAGTTCTTC

J: TRBJ2-5
V: TRBV30
D: TRBD2
size: NA
CDR3: CAWSVLMSSGGAKTQYF
DNA: TGTGCCTGGAGTGTACTCATGTCTAGCGGGGGGGCGAAGACCCAGTACTTC

J: TRBJ2-3
V: TRBV4-1
D: NA
size: NA
CDR3: CASSPEQGENTQYF
DNA: TGCGCCAGCAGCCCCGAGCAGGGAGAAAATACGCAGTATTTT

J: TRBJ2-5
V: TRBV2
D: TRBD2
size: NA
CDR3: CASSTLRTSLETQYF
DNA: TGTGCCAGCAGCACACTAAGGACTAGCTTGGAGACCCAGTACTTC

J: TRBJ1-1
V: TRBV13
D: NA
size: NA
CDR3: CASSLVAVGEAFF
DNA: TGTGCCAGCAGCTTAGTCGCTGTTGGTGAAGCTTTCTTT

J: TRBJ1-5
V: TRBV4-2
D: NA
size: NA
CDR3: CASSQVHRGNQPQHF
DNA: TGTGCCAGCAGCCAAGTGCATCGGGGCAATCAGCCCCAGCATTTT

J: TRBJ1-2
V: TRBV6-5
D: TRBD1
size: NA
CDR3: CASRTGEGGYTF
DNA: TGTGCCAGCCGGACAGGGGAGGGTGGCTACACCTTC

J: TRBJ1-5
V: TRBV30
D: NA
size: NA
CDR3: CAWSASRFPAVGQPQHF
DNA: TGTGCCTGGAGTGCATCCCGGTTCCCCGCGGTAGGTCAGCCCCAGCATTTT

J: TRBJ1-5
V: TRBV30
D: NA
size: NA
CDR3: CAWSARGNQPQHF
DNA: TGTGCCTGGTCTGCGAGGGGCAATCAGCCCCAGCATTTT

J: TRBJ2-7
V: TRBV30
D: TRBD1
size: once
CDR3: CACGTGGNYEQYF
DNA: TGTGCCTGCGGGACAGGGGGGAACTACGAGCAGTACTTC

J: TRBJ2-1
V: TRBV30
D: NA
size: NA
CDR3: CAWSEGHNEQFF
DNA: TGTGCCTGGAGTGAGGGGCACAATGAGCAGTTCTTC

J: TRBJ1-5
V: TRBV30
D: NA
size: NA
CDR3: CAWSPDWSGSNQPQHF
DNA: TGTGCCTGGAGCCCTGATTGGAGCGGGAGCAATCAGCCCCAGCATTTT

J: TRBJ2-3
V: TRBV7-9
D: TRBD1
size: once
CDR3: CASSIRTGTGGTDTQYF
DNA: TGTGCCAGCAGCATACGGACCGGGACAGGGGGCACAGATACGCAGTATTTT

J: TRBJ1-2
V: TRBV27
D: TRBD1
size: NA
CDR3: CASSSIPGQGYTF
DNA: TGTGCCAGCAGTTCTATACCGGGACAGGGCTACACCTTC

J: TRBJ2-6
V: TRBV5-1
D: TRBD2
size: few
CDR3: CASSWEGRITSSGANVLTF
DNA: TGCGCCAGCAGCTGGGAGGGACGGATTACCAGCTCTGGGGCCAACGTCCTGACTTTC

J: TRBJ2-1
V: TRBV4-2
D: TRBD2
size: few
CDR3: CASSQDGRVKDEQFF
DNA: TGTGCCAGCAGCCAAGATGGGAGGGTTAAGGATGAGCAGTTCTTC

J: TRBJ1-1
V: TRBV19
D: NA
size: few
CDR3: CASSIGASTVNTEAFF
DNA: TGTGCCAGTAGTATAGGCGCGTCGACAGTGAACACTGAAGCTTTCTTT

J: TRBJ2-5
V: TRBV25-1
D: NA
size: NA
CDR3: CASSDGVMETQYF
DNA: TGTGCCAGCAGTGACGGGGTTATGGAGACCCAGTACTTC

J: TRBJ1-2
V: TRBV5-6
D: NA
size: NA
CDR3: CASSFGGNYGYTF
DNA: TGTGCCAGCAGCTTCGGGGGGAACTATGGCTACACCTTC

J: TRBJ1-1
V: TRBV7-9
D: NA
size: NA
CDR3: CASSPQGAPDTEAFF
DNA: TGTGCCAGCAGCCCGCAAGGGGCGCCAGACACTGAAGCTTTCTTT

J: TRBJ2-2
V: TRBV5-1
D: NA
size: NA
CDR3: CASSDRSNTGELFF
DNA: TGCGCCAGCAGTGACAGGAGTAACACCGGGGAGCTGTTTTTT

J: TRBJ2-7
V: TRBV7-2
D: TRBD1
size: NA
CDR3: CASSLSTGGYYEQYF
DNA: TGTGCCAGCAGTCTCTCTACAGGGGGGTACTACGAGCAGTACTTC

J: TRBJ1-2
V: TRBV15
D: NA
size: NA
CDR3: CATSRNRNNYGYTF
DNA: TGTGCCACCAGCAGAAACAGGAATAACTATGGCTACACCTTC

J: TRBJ2-5
V: TRBV6-1
D: TRBD1
size: NA
CDR3: CASSGTGNQKTQYF
DNA: TGTGCCAGCAGTGGGACAGGGAACCAAAAGACCCAGTACTTC

J: TRBJ2-7
V: TRBV29-1
D: NA
size: NA
CDR3: CSVEILREQYF
DNA: TGCAGCGTTGAGATTTTGAGGGAGCAGTACTTC